This T cell receptor (beta chain) was found in a study of response to subunit inactivated influenza vaccine (dated by TCRdb to the late 2010s). Study-wide context: Deep quantitative T cell receptor repertoire profiling was used in the study to track responses to a trivalent subunit inactivated influenza vaccine. On the study overall, not on this receptor specifically: The authors suggested that each seasonal influenza vaccination may recruit only a limited number of new T cells.

The method was RT-PCR. Sequencing was performed on an Illumina HiSeq 2500. The public sequencing data were trimmed at Q25 with fastp and processed into clonotypes with MiXCR by TCRdb, which kept only in-frame beta chains. Rows with one shared CDR3 protein collapse into an entry with the most common genes and DNA. For this sample there are about 500,000 distinct CDR3 sequences; approximately 17% appear just once. The top ten clonotypes cover less than 4% of the sample. CDR1 and CDR2 were assigned from the germline V gene (reference sequence) as MNHNY and SVGAGI. Reading from cysteine to phenylalanine, the CDR3 counts 13 amino acids. Only the CDR3 part of the read is kept: 39 bases, read in frame from the first base. V is clipped by 0 bases and J by 7 bases, and the sequence between their germline boundaries is 7 bases long. This clonotype was found a few times. No cognate antigen has been identified for it. No base-level quality is on record; no much larger clone is a single base apart.

The material was CD4+ T cells sorted from PBMCs, obtained roughly 24 months after vaccination. The sequence came from a man aged 45 to 70 who received an inactivated influenza vaccine. Donor details come from another sample of the same person, matched by shared clones. Recombination linked TRBV6-6 to TRBJ2-1; TRBD2 is possibly the D segment (5 matching bases). CDR3 loop: CASSYSRENEQFF. The nucleotides read TGTGCCAGCAGTTACTCGAGGGAGAATGAGCAGTTCTTC.